This T cell receptor beta chain was recovered during a study of blood T cell repertoires in COVID-19. Libraries were prepared by immunoSEQ multiplex PCR; TCRdb keeps only in-frame clonotypes and omits some of them. The table has fewer than 80,000 clones, 65% to 75% seen once. The V and J ends lost 6 bases and 4 bases respectively, with 10 bases between them. Germline values: CDR1 MNHEY, CDR2 SVGAGI. The CDR3 covers 12 residues. This TCR derives from a woman of 80 years or more with acute or convalescent COVID-19. What was sequenced was peripheral blood. This chain joins TRBV6-5 and TRBJ2-7; D is unclear. CDR3 region: CASRTDFYEQYF. The CDR3 nucleotides read TGTGCCAGCAGAACAGATTTTTACGAGCAGTACTTC.